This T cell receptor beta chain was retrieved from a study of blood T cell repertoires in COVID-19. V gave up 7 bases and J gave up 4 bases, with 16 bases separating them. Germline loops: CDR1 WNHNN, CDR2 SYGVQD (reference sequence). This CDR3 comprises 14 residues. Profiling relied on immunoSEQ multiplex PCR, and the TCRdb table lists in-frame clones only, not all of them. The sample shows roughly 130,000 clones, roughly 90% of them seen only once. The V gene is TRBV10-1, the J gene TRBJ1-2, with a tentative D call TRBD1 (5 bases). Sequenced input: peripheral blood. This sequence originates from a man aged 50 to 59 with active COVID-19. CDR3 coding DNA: TGCGCCAGCATGGCGGGGCTGCTTGGCTATGGCTACACCTTC. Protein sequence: CASMAGLLGYGYTF.